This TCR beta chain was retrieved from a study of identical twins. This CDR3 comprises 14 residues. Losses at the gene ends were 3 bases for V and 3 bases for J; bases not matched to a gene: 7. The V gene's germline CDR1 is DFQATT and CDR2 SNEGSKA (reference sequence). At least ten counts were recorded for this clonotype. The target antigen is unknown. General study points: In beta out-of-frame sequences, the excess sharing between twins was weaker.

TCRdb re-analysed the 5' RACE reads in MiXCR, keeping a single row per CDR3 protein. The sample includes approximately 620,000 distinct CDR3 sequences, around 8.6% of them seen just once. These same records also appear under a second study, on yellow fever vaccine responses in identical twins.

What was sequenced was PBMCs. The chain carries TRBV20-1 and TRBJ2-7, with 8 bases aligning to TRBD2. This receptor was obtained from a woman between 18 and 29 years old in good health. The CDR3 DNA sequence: TGCAGTGCTAGGGCACTAGCGGTGATCTACGAGCAGTACTTC. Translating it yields CSARALAVIYEQYF.